This note documents a single T cell receptor (beta chain) sequence. Its target is not known. This specimen belongs to a study of identical twins. A universal primer site came from template switching; cDNA carried unique molecular identifiers. Via MiXCR, TCRdb re-called the 5' RACE reads, giving one row per CDR3 protein. The data hold about 450,000 distinct CDR3 sequences, with around a sixth observed a single time. V shed 3 bases and J 5 bases; nucleotides not matched to a gene: 6. From germline, CDR1 is DFQATT and CDR2 SNEGSKA (reference sequence). The CDR3 spans 15 residues. Study findings and constraints: Out-of-frame alpha sequences shared by twins were enriched for low generation probability. Without tracking the same donors, conclusions rested on cross-sectional statistical analysis. Twin sharing of out-of-frame TCR alpha was underestimated by models in monozygotic pairs.

Sequencing used naive T cells sorted from blood. This receptor was taken from a man in his forties or fifties in good health. The chain combines TRBV20-1 with TRBJ2-1; 11 bases fit TRBD2. The CDR3 region has the DNA TGCAGTGCTAGCCTGACTAGCGGGGTCAACAATGAGCAGTTCTTC. Translating gives CSASLTSGVNNEQFF.